This T cell receptor (beta chain) was observed in a study of cytomegalovirus exposure and HLA in healthy donors. Study details: Early released data comprised 80 million to 100 million unique TCRs from HLA-typed donors.

Primers: 60 Vbeta forward and 13 Jbeta reverse. Here immunoSEQ multiplex PCR was the method, and the copy in TCRdb shows in-frame clones only, minus some. The table lists more than 100,000 clones, around three quarters of them singletons, with 2.7% in the top ten. Deletions cut 2 bases from V and 2 bases from J, with 16 bases between. Germline V gene lookup returns CDR1 SGHTS and CDR2 YDEGEE. The CDR3 has 16 residues. The gene calls are TRBV5-8 and TRBJ2-5, with D possibly matching TRBD1 (6 bases). The sequenced sample was PBMCs. The receptor was derived from a woman between 40 and 55 years old in good health and CMV-seropositive. This CDR3 reads CASSFMGALPQETQYF. CDR3 sequence (DNA): TGTGCCAGCAGCTTTATGGGGGCCCTCCCACAAGAGACCCAGTACTTC.